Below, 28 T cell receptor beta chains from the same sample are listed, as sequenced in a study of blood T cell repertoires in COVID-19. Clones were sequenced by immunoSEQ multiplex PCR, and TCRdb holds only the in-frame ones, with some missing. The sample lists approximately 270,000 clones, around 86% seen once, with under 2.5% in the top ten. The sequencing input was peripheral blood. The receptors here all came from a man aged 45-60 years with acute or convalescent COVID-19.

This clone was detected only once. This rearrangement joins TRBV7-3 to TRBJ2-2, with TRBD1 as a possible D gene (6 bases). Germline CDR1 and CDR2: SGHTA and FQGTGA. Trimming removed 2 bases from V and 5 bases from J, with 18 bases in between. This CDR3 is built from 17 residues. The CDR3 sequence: CASSLQQGFSKTGELFF. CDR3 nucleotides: TGTGCCAGCAGCTTACAACAGGGTTTTTCAAAAACCGGGGAGCTGTTTTTT.

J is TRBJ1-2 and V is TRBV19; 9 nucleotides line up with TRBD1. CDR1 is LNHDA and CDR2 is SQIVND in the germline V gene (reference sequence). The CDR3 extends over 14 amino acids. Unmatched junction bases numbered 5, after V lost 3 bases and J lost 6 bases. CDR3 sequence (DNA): TGTGCCAGTAGTATCGACAGGGGGGTCAATGGCTACACCTTC. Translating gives CASSIDRGVNGYTF.

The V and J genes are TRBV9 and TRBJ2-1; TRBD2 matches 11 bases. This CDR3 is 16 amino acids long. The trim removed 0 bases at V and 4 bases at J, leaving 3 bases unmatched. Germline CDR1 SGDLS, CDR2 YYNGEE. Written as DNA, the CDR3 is TGTGCCAGCAGCGTAGCTAGCGGGGGGTCGTACAATGAGCAGTTCTTC. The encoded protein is CASSVASGGSYNEQFF.

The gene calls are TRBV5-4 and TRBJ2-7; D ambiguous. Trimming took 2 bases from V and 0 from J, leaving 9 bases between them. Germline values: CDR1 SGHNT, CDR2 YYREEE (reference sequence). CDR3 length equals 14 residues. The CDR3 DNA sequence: TGTGCCAGCAGCTTTTCAGAGGACTCCTACGAGCAGTACTTC. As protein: CASSFSEDSYEQYF.

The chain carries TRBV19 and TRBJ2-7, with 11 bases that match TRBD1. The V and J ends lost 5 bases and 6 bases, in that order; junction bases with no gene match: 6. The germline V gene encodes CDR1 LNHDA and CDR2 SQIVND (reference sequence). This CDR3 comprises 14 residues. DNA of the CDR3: TGTGCCAGTAGTCGGGACAGGGGGTCCCGCGAGCAGTACTTC. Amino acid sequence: CASSRDRGSREQYF.

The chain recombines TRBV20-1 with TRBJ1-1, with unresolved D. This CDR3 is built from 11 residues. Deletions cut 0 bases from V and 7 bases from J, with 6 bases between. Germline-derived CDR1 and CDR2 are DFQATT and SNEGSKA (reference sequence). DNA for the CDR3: TGCAGTGCTAGAGAGAAGCTTGAAGCTTTCTTT. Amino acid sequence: CSAREKLEAFF.

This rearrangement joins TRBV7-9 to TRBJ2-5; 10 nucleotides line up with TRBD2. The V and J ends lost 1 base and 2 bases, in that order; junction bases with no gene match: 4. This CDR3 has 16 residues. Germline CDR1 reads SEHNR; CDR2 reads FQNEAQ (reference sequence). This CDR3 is CASSLVLAGAQETQYF. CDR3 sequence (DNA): TGTGCCAGCAGCTTAGTCCTAGCGGGGGCTCAAGAGACCCAGTACTTC.

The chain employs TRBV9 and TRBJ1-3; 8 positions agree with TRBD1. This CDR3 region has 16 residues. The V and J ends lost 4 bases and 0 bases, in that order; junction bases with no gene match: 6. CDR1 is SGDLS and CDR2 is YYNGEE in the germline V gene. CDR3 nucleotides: TGTGCCAGCAGCACTGGACAGGGAGGCTCTGGAAACACCATATATTTT. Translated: CASSTGQGGSGNTIYF.

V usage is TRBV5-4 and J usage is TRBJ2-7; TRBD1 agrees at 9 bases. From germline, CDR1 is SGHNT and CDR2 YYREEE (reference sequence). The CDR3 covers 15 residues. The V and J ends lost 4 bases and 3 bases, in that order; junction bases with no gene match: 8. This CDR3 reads CASSATGGSVYEQYF. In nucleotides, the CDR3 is TGTGCCAGCAGCGCAACAGGGGGCTCTGTCTACGAGCAGTACTTC.

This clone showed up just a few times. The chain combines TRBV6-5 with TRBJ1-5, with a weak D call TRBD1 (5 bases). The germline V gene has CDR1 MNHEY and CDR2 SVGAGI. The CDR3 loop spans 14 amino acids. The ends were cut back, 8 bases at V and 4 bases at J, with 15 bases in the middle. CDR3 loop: CASGLRGMNQPQHF. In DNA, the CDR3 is TGTGCCAGCGGCTTACGGGGGATGAATCAGCCCCAGCATTTT.

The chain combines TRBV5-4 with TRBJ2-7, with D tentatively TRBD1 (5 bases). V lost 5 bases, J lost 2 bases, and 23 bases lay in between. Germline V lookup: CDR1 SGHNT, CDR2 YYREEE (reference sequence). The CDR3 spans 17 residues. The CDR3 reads CASSSGPSLLTPYEQYF. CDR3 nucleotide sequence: TGTGCCAGCAGTTCAGGGCCCTCCCTACTCACCCCCTACGAGCAGTACTTC.

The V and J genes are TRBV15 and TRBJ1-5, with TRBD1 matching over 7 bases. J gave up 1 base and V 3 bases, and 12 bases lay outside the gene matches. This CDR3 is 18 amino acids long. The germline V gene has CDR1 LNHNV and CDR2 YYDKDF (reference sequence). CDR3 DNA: TGTGCCACCAGCAGGGGCATGGGGACAGTAGAGAGCAATCAGCCCCAGCATTTT. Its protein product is CATSRGMGTVESNQPQHF.

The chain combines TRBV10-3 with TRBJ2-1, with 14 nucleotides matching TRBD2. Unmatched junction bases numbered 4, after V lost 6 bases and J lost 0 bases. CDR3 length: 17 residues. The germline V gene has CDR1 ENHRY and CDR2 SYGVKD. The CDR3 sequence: CAIRWTSGGSSYNEQFF. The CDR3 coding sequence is TGTGCCATCAGATGGACTAGCGGGGGGTCCTCCTACAATGAGCAGTTCTTC.

The CDR3 DNA reads as TGCGCCAGCAGCACGCAGGGAGGGCGCAACACCGGGGAGCTGTTTTTT. As protein: CASSTQGGRNTGELFF. J is TRBJ2-2 and V is TRBV5-1; 7 bases map to TRBD2. Germline CDR1 and CDR2: SGHRS and YFSETQ. The V gene end was trimmed by 4 bases and the J gene end by 2 bases; junction bases not matched to a gene: 8. CDR3 length equals 16 residues.

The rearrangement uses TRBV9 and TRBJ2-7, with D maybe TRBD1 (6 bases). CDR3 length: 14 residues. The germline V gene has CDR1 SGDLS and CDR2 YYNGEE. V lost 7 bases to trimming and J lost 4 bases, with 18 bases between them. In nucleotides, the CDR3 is TGTGCCAGCGCACCCTCCGGGACAACATACGAGCAGTACTTC. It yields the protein CASAPSGTTYEQYF.

The CDR3 here is CASSPLEQPGTEAFF. In DNA, the CDR3 is TGTGCCAGCTCACCCCTAGAACAACCGGGGACTGAAGCTTTCTTT. The chain joins TRBV18 to TRBJ1-1, with no clear D. The CDR3 has 15 residues. V lost 3 bases to trimming and J lost 5 bases, with 16 bases between them. From germline, CDR1 is KGHSH and CDR2 LQKENI.

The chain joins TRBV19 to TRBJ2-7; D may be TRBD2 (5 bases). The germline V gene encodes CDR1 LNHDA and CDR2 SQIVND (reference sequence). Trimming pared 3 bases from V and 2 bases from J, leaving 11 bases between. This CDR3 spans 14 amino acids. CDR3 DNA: TGTGCCAGTAGTATTAGCGACTCGACCTACGAGCAGTACTTC. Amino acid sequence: CASSISDSTYEQYF.

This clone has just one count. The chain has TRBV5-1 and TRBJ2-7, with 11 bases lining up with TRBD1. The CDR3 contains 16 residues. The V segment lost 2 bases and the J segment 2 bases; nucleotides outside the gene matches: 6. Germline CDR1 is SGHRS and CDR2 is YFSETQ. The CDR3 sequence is CASSFSPGQGAYEQYF. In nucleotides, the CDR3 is TGCGCCAGCAGCTTTTCTCCGGGACAGGGGGCCTACGAGCAGTACTTC.

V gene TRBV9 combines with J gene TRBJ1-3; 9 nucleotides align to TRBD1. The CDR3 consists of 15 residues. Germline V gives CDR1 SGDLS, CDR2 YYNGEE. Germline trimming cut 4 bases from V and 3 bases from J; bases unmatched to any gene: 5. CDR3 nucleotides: TGTGCCAGCAGCCCGGGGACAGGGAGTGGAAACACCATATATTTT. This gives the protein CASSPGTGSGNTIYF.

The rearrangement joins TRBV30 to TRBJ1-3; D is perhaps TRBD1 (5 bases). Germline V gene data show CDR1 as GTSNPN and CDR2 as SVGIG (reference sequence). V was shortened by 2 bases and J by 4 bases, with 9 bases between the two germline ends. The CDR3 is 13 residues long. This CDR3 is CAWSRGSGNTIYF. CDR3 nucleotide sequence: TGTGCCTGGAGTAGGGGATCCGGAAACACCATATATTTT.

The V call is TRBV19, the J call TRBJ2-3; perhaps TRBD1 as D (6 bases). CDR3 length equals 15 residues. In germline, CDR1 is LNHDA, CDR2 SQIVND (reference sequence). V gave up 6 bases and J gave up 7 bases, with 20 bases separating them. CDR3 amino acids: CASSITGTRGYTQYF. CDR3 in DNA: TGTGCCAGTAGCATTACCGGGACCAGGGGTTATACGCAGTATTTT.

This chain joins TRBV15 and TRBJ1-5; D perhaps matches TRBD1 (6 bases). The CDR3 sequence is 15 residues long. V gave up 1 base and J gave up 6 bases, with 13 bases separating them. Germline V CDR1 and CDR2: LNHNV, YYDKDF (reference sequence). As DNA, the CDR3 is TGTGCCACCAGCAGAGTTAGGGGGTCACCTCAGCCCCAGCATTTT. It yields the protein CATSRVRGSPQPQHF.

CDR3 in amino acids: CASSWQGAAYYGYTF. The CDR3 DNA sequence: TGTGCCAGTAGTTGGCAGGGGGCTGCTTACTATGGCTACACCTTC. This rearrangement joins TRBV19 to TRBJ1-2; TRBD1 agrees at 8 bases. The CDR3 extends over 15 amino acids. Germline loops: CDR1 LNHDA, CDR2 SQIVND (reference sequence). Trimming removed 5 bases from V and 3 bases from J; junction bases left unmatched: 8.

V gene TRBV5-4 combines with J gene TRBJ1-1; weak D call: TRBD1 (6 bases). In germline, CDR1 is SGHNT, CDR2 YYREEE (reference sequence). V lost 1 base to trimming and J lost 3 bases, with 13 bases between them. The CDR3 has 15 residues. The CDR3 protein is CASSLLGAEDTEAFF. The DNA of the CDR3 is TGTGCCAGCAGCTTGCTGGGGGCTGAGGACACTGAAGCTTTCTTT.

CDR3 DNA: TGTGCCTGGACGAGGGATCGGTACGAGCAGTACTTC. Amino acid sequence: CAWTRDRYEQYF. The genes are TRBV30 and TRBJ2-7; D may be TRBD2 (5 bases). The CDR3 has 12 amino acids. V lost 4 bases, J lost 4 bases, and 11 bases lay in between. Germline CDR1 reads GTSNPN; CDR2 reads SVGIG (reference sequence).

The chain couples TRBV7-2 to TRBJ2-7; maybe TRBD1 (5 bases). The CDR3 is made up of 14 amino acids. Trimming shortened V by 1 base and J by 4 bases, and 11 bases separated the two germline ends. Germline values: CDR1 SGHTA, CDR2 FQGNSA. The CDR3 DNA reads TGTGCCAGCAGCTTAGGGCCAGGGATATACGAGCAGTACTTC. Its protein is CASSLGPGIYEQYF.

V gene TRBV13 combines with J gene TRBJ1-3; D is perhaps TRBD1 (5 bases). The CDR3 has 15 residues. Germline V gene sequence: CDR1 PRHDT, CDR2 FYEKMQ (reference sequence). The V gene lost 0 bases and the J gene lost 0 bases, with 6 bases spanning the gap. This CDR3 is CASSLGTASGNTIYF. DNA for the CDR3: TGTGCCAGCAGCTTAGGGACAGCCTCTGGAAACACCATATATTTT.

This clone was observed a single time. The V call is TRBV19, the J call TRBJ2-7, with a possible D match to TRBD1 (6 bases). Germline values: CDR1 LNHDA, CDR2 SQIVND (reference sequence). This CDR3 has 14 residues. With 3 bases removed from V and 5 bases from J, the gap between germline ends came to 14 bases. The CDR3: CASSILAGVHEQYF. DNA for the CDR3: TGTGCCAGTAGTATTTTAGCAGGGGTCCACGAGCAGTACTTC.